This entry lists 14 T cell receptor beta chains sequenced from one sample in a study of blood T cells in healthy people across ages. A sample-barcoded 5' primer and a J-beta primer mix were used in a second PCR of roughly 6 to 11 cycles. Each CDR3 protein gets one entry after TCRdb re-called the 5' RACE reads with MiXCR. The sample records hundreds of thousands of distinct CDR3 sequences, about 61% being singletons. The sequenced material came from blood. These receptors were obtained from a man aged 35 to 55 in good health.

CDR3 nucleotides: TGTGCCACCAGCAGACCCGGGACAGGTATCTCAGAGACCCAGTACTTC. It translates to CATSRPGTGISETQYF. J is TRBJ2-5 and V is TRBV15, with 8 bases aligning to TRBD1. The CDR3 is 16 residues long. CDR1 and CDR2 from the germline V gene are LNHNV and YYDKDF (reference sequence). V dropped 2 bases and J dropped 4; count of bases not matched to a gene: 9.

The gene calls are TRBV20-1 and TRBJ2-5; D is ambiguous. This CDR3 has 15 amino acids. Germline-derived CDR1 and CDR2 are DFQATT and SNEGSKA (reference sequence). Trimming took 1 base from V and 2 from J, leaving 14 bases between them. CDR3 DNA sequence: TGCAGTGCTAGAGTTATCCCCCAACTGCAAGAGACCCAGTACTTC. Protein product: CSARVIPQLQETQYF.

This chain connects TRBV25-1 to TRBJ2-7, with D possibly matching TRBD2 (6 bases). The J call may be wrong; the DNA end is better matched by TRBJ2-5. Germline CDR1 reads MGHDK; CDR2 reads SYGVNS. The CDR3 consists of 14 residues. The CDR3 region is CASSDGGAVETQYF. As DNA, the CDR3 is TGTGCCAGCAGTGATGGAGGGGCGGTGGAGACCCAGTACTTC.

The chain employs TRBV6-6 and TRBJ2-5; TRBD1 matches 7 bases. Germline V gene data show CDR1 as MNHNY and CDR2 as SVGAGI (reference sequence). This CDR3 has 15 amino acids. Germline trimming cut 5 bases from V and 2 bases from J; bases unmatched to any gene: 8. This CDR3 reads CASSETRQGQETQYF. CDR3 bases: TGTGCCAGCAGTGAGACTCGACAGGGACAAGAGACCCAGTACTTC.

This chain connects TRBV6-6 to TRBJ2-3, with 13 bases aligning to TRBD2. This CDR3 is built from 16 residues. The germline gives CDR1 MNHNY, CDR2 SVGAGI (reference sequence). After removal of 6 bases from V and 2 bases from J, the junction contained 5 bases not matched to a gene. The CDR3 loop is CASSTGLAGYTDTQYF. CDR3 nucleotide sequence: TGTGCCAGCAGCACGGGACTAGCGGGGTACACAGATACGCAGTATTTT.

This clonotype is a singleton in its sample. This chain links TRBV9 with TRBJ2-3, with D unresolved. V was clipped by 7 bases and J by 0 bases, with 9 bases between them. CDR1 and CDR2 from the germline V gene are SGDLS and YYNGEE. The CDR3 runs to 13 residues. The CDR3 reads CASGDKSTDTQYF. Here the CDR3 DNA reads TGTGCCAGCGGTGATAAGAGCACAGATACGCAGTATTTT.

This clonotype occurred a few times. The V call is TRBV20-1, the J call TRBJ2-7; possibly TRBD2 for D (6 bases). There are 13 residues in the CDR3. CDR1 DFQATT and CDR2 SNEGSKA come from the germline V gene (reference sequence). Between the trimmed V and J ends, which lost 6 bases and 0 bases, there was a span of 12 bases. For the CDR3, the DNA is TGCAGTGCGAGGGACTCTAACTCCTACGAGCAGTACTTC. As protein: CSARDSNSYEQYF.

The chain combines TRBV12-3 or TRBV12-4 with TRBJ2-1, with TRBD1 matching over 9 bases. This CDR3 is 14 amino acids long. V dropped 5 bases and J dropped 7; count of bases not matched to a gene: 6. The CDR3 sequence is CASSHRGLENEQFF. As DNA, the CDR3 is TGTGCCAGCAGTCACAGGGGGCTAGAAAATGAGCAGTTCTTC.

This clonotype showed up just a few times. The rearrangement links TRBV24-1 to TRBJ2-7; D ambiguous. Trimming stripped 5 bases from V and 4 bases from J, with 11 bases between. Germline loops: CDR1 KGHDR, CDR2 SFDVKD. This CDR3 is 13 amino acids long. The CDR3 DNA reads TGTGCCACCAGTGGCGATTCGCGTTACGAGCAGTACTTC. This translates into CATSGDSRYEQYF.

The chain couples TRBV7-2 to TRBJ2-7, with 8 nucleotides matching TRBD2. CDR3 length equals 15 residues. The trim removed 1 base at V and 7 bases at J, leaving 9 bases unmatched. CDR1 is SGHTA, CDR2 FQGNSA, per germline. The CDR3 DNA sequence: TGTGCCAGCAGCTTAGAACTAGCGGCTTCCAATGAGCAGTACTTC. It codes for CASSLELAASNEQYF.

This clonotype was counted ten times or more. V usage is TRBV6-2 or TRBV6-3 and J usage is TRBJ2-5, with D possibly TRBD1 on 6 matching bases. Trimming stripped 6 bases from V and 5 bases from J, with 13 bases between. CDR1 MNHEY and CDR2 SVGEGT come from the germline V gene. This CDR3 is built from 13 residues. CDR3 in DNA: TGTGCCAGCAGCCGCACAGGGCGGGAGACCCAGTACTTC. It yields the protein CASSRTGRETQYF.

This sequence joins TRBV6-6 and TRBJ2-7, with 7 bases fitting TRBD1. V lost 5 bases and J lost 4; bases outside the gene matches: 11. This CDR3 is built from 15 residues. Looked up from germline, CDR1 is MNHNY and CDR2 is SVGAGI (reference sequence). CDR3 region: CASSHQQGSSYEQYF. As DNA, the CDR3 is TGTGCCAGCAGTCATCAACAGGGGTCCTCGTACGAGCAGTACTTC.

About this clonotype: One base away lies a much larger clone, so this may be a sequencing read error. This chain connects TRBV20-1 to TRBJ2-7, with 8 nucleotides matching TRBD2. The V segment lost 6 bases and the J segment 7 bases; nucleotides outside the gene matches: 8. CDR1 DFQATT and CDR2 SNEGSKA come from the germline V gene (reference sequence). This CDR3 comprises 12 residues. The CDR3 here is CSAVAGYNEQYF. CDR3 nucleotides: TGCAGTGCCGTAGCGGGGTACAATGAGCAGTACTTC.

CDR3 coding DNA: TGTGCCAGCAGGGATCAGGGCTCCTACGAGCAGTACTTC. Translated, it gives CASRDQGSYEQYF. The V call is TRBV6-1, the J call TRBJ2-7; a possible D gene is TRBD1 (5 bases). The CDR3 is made up of 13 amino acids. Germline CDR1 is MNHNS and CDR2 is SASEGT. V gave up 6 bases and J gave up 0 bases, with 9 bases separating them.